These T cell receptor beta chains were read from a single sample in a study of cytomegalovirus exposure and HLA in healthy donors. The repertoire was sequenced with immunoSEQ multiplex PCR; TCRdb's copy has only in-frame clones and lacks some. Of 150,000 to 200,000 clones listed, more than 65% are singletons. Sequences were obtained from PBMCs. These receptors were obtained from a woman under 40 in good health and CMV-seronegative. CDR3s include the opening cysteine and the closing phenylalanine or tryptophan. Fields, in order: J gene, V gene, D gene, clone size, CDR3 protein, CDR3 DNA. D genes are given only for firm matches. Clone size, where shown, is once, few, many, or a class for clones that have expanded.

j_call: TRBJ1-5
v_call: TRBV9
d_call: TRBD1
clone_size: .
cdr3_aa: CASSVGTGGYNQPQHF
cdr3_nt: TGTGCCAGCAGCGTAGGGACAGGGGGATACAATCAGCCCCAGCATTTT

j_call: TRBJ2-3
v_call: TRBV30
d_call: TRBD1
clone_size: .
cdr3_aa: CAWSARGSGTDTQYF
cdr3_nt: TGTGCCTGGAGTGCCAGGGGGTCCGGCACAGATACGCAGTATTTT

j_call: TRBJ1-1
v_call: TRBV2
d_call: .
clone_size: .
cdr3_aa: CASRSAGPTEAFF
cdr3_nt: TGTGCCAGCAGGTCCGCAGGGCCCACTGAAGCTTTCTTT

j_call: TRBJ1-1
v_call: TRBV7-9
d_call: TRBD1
clone_size: .
cdr3_aa: CASSGQVLSVTEAFF
cdr3_nt: TGTGCCAGCAGCGGACAGGTCCTCTCAGTCACTGAAGCTTTCTTT

j_call: TRBJ1-1
v_call: TRBV18
d_call: .
clone_size: few
cdr3_aa: CASSKGAANTEAFF
cdr3_nt: TGTGCCAGCTCAAAAGGGGCAGCAAACACTGAAGCTTTCTTT

j_call: TRBJ1-2
v_call: TRBV19
d_call: TRBD1
clone_size: .
cdr3_aa: CASSRTGRQANYGYTF
cdr3_nt: TGTGCCAGTAGTAGGACAGGGCGCCAGGCTAACTATGGCTACACCTTC

j_call: TRBJ2-3
v_call: TRBV4-2
d_call: TRBD2
clone_size: once
cdr3_aa: CASSQVLASGLHTQYF
cdr3_nt: TGTGCCAGCAGCCAAGTACTAGCGTCAGGGCTACATACGCAGTATTTT

j_call: TRBJ2-1
v_call: TRBV21-1
d_call: .
clone_size: .
cdr3_aa: CASGFPGTSHNEQFF
cdr3_nt: TGTGCCAGCGGTTTTCCCGGGACTAGCCACAATGAGCAGTTCTTC

j_call: TRBJ1-2
v_call: TRBV9
d_call: .
clone_size: .
cdr3_aa: CASSVSTAAPGYTF
cdr3_nt: TGTGCCAGCAGCGTATCTACTGCGGCACCTGGCTACACCTTC

j_call: TRBJ1-6
v_call: TRBV5-1
d_call: .
clone_size: once
cdr3_aa: CASRGGTDHNSPLHF
cdr3_nt: TGCGCCAGCAGGGGTGGAACAGACCATAATTCACCCCTCCACTTT

j_call: TRBJ2-7
v_call: TRBV27
d_call: .
clone_size: .
cdr3_aa: CASSSAHEQYF
cdr3_nt: TGTGCCAGCAGTTCAGCGCACGAGCAGTACTTC

j_call: TRBJ2-2
v_call: TRBV9
d_call: TRBD2
clone_size: .
cdr3_aa: CASSPGRGFGELFF
cdr3_nt: TGTGCCAGCAGCCCCGGGAGGGGATTCGGGGAGCTGTTTTTT

j_call: TRBJ1-5
v_call: TRBV2
d_call: .
clone_size: .
cdr3_aa: CASSDTGGGNQPQHF
cdr3_nt: TGTGCCAGCAGTGATACAGGTGGGGGCAATCAGCCCCAGCATTTT

j_call: TRBJ2-7
v_call: TRBV15
d_call: .
clone_size: .
cdr3_aa: CATSRDAGNYEQYF
cdr3_nt: TGTGCCACCAGCAGAGATGCGGGGAACTACGAGCAGTACTTC

j_call: TRBJ1-5
v_call: TRBV19
d_call: .
clone_size: few
cdr3_aa: CASSIGQLRNQPQHF
cdr3_nt: TGTGCCAGTAGTATAGGACAGCTCAGGAATCAGCCCCAGCATTTT

j_call: TRBJ1-5
v_call: TRBV18
d_call: TRBD1
clone_size: few
cdr3_aa: CASSRGTGGSGQPQHF
cdr3_nt: TGTGCCAGCTCACGGGGGACAGGGGGTTCTGGACAGCCCCAGCATTTT

j_call: TRBJ2-1
v_call: TRBV28
d_call: .
clone_size: .
cdr3_aa: CASSSDTSSYNEQFF
cdr3_nt: TGTGCCAGCAGTTCCGACACGAGCTCCTACAATGAGCAGTTCTTC

j_call: TRBJ2-7
v_call: TRBV6-5
d_call: .
clone_size: .
cdr3_aa: CASSYSPGGEQYF
cdr3_nt: TGTGCCAGCAGTTACTCACCCGGGGGCGAGCAGTACTTC

j_call: TRBJ1-1
v_call: TRBV10-3
d_call: TRBD1
clone_size: .
cdr3_aa: CAIRTSIDRDEAFF
cdr3_nt: TGTGCCATCAGGACATCAATTGACAGGGATGAAGCTTTCTTT

j_call: TRBJ1-2
v_call: TRBV6-1
d_call: TRBD1
clone_size: .
cdr3_aa: CASSEGQGGNYGYTF
cdr3_nt: TGTGCCAGCAGTGAAGGGCAGGGGGGAAACTATGGCTACACCTTC

j_call: TRBJ2-7
v_call: TRBV6-6
d_call: TRBD1
clone_size: few
cdr3_aa: CASSYSTGVDEQYF
cdr3_nt: TGTGCCAGCAGTTACTCCACAGGGGTGGACGAGCAGTACTTC

j_call: TRBJ2-3
v_call: TRBV6-5
d_call: TRBD2
clone_size: few
cdr3_aa: CASSSPSGGTDTQYF
cdr3_nt: TGTGCCAGCAGTTCGCCTAGCGGGGGCACAGATACGCAGTATTTT

j_call: TRBJ2-1
v_call: TRBV9
d_call: TRBD2
clone_size: .
cdr3_aa: CASSVTGLAFNEQFF
cdr3_nt: TGTGCCAGCAGCGTAACGGGACTAGCCTTCAATGAGCAGTTCTTC

j_call: TRBJ1-2
v_call: TRBV11-2
d_call: TRBD1
clone_size: .
cdr3_aa: CASSSLPPGQGPNYGYTF
cdr3_nt: TGTGCCAGCAGCTCCTTACCCCCCGGACAGGGTCCTAACTATGGCTACACCTTC

j_call: TRBJ2-7
v_call: TRBV2
d_call: TRBD1
clone_size: .
cdr3_aa: CASGLGQAYYEQYF
cdr3_nt: TGTGCCAGCGGATTGGGACAGGCGTATTACGAGCAGTACTTC

j_call: TRBJ2-5
v_call: TRBV6-1
d_call: .
clone_size: few
cdr3_aa: CASSGQQQETQYF
cdr3_nt: TGTGCCAGCAGTGGACAGCAACAAGAGACCCAGTACTTC

j_call: TRBJ2-7
v_call: TRBV11-2
d_call: TRBD2
clone_size: .
cdr3_aa: CASSWGLVYEQYF
cdr3_nt: TGTGCCAGCAGCTGGGGACTAGTGTACGAGCAGTACTTC

j_call: TRBJ1-1
v_call: TRBV18
d_call: .
clone_size: .
cdr3_aa: CASSPRPDMNTEAFF
cdr3_nt: TGTGCCAGCTCACCGCGGCCGGACATGAACACTGAAGCTTTCTTT

j_call: TRBJ2-3
v_call: TRBV30
d_call: .
clone_size: .
cdr3_aa: CAWSVAGLGSDTQYF
cdr3_nt: TGTGCCTGGAGTGTCGCGGGTTTGGGCTCAGATACGCAGTATTTT

j_call: TRBJ1-2
v_call: TRBV2
d_call: .
clone_size: .
cdr3_aa: CASRARDDYGYTF
cdr3_nt: TGTGCCAGCAGGGCCAGGGATGACTATGGCTACACCTTC

j_call: TRBJ1-1
v_call: TRBV6-1
d_call: TRBD1
clone_size: .
cdr3_aa: CASSERRGRFRDTEAFF
cdr3_nt: TGTGCCAGCAGTGAGCGCAGGGGGAGGTTTAGGGACACTGAAGCTTTCTTT

j_call: TRBJ1-1
v_call: TRBV7-9
d_call: .
clone_size: .
cdr3_aa: CSSSPLRLGSFTEAFF
cdr3_nt: TGTTCCAGCAGCCCCCTTCGCTTGGGGAGCTTCACTGAAGCTTTCTTT

j_call: TRBJ2-2
v_call: TRBV2
d_call: TRBD1
clone_size: .
cdr3_aa: CASQQGARTGELFF
cdr3_nt: TGTGCCAGCCAACAGGGGGCGAGGACCGGGGAGCTGTTTTTT

j_call: TRBJ2-3
v_call: TRBV18
d_call: TRBD2
clone_size: .
cdr3_aa: CASSPSGGRADTQYF
cdr3_nt: TGTGCCAGCTCACCTTCGGGGGGGCGGGCAGATACGCAGTATTTT

j_call: TRBJ1-2
v_call: TRBV4-1
d_call: .
clone_size: .
cdr3_aa: CASSQEYARAGYGYTF
cdr3_nt: TGCGCCAGCAGCCAAGAATATGCCCGGGCGGGCTATGGCTACACCTTC

j_call: TRBJ2-3
v_call: TRBV4-2
d_call: .
clone_size: .
cdr3_aa: CASIPDGGGGPATQYF
cdr3_nt: TGTGCCAGCATTCCTGATGGGGGCGGGGGCCCCGCCACGCAGTATTTT

j_call: TRBJ1-1
v_call: TRBV9
d_call: .
clone_size: .
cdr3_aa: CASSVEPGGVGTEAFF
cdr3_nt: TGTGCCAGCAGCGTAGAGCCTGGAGGGGTTGGCACTGAAGCTTTCTTT

j_call: TRBJ2-7
v_call: TRBV7-8
d_call: .
clone_size: .
cdr3_aa: CASSLGLGNSYEQYF
cdr3_nt: TGTGCCAGCAGCTTAGGGCTAGGCAACTCCTACGAGCAGTACTTC

j_call: TRBJ2-5
v_call: TRBV9
d_call: .
clone_size: .
cdr3_aa: CASSVAETGKETQYF
cdr3_nt: TGTGCCAGCAGCGTAGCCGAGACGGGTAAAGAGACCCAGTACTTC

j_call: TRBJ1-2
v_call: TRBV7-9
d_call: TRBD1
clone_size: .
cdr3_aa: CASSLIQGVIGYTF
cdr3_nt: TGTGCCAGCAGCTTAATTCAGGGGGTAATTGGCTACACCTTC

j_call: TRBJ1-5
v_call: TRBV19
d_call: .
clone_size: .
cdr3_aa: CASSIQGGSNQPQHF
cdr3_nt: TGTGCCAGTAGTATACAAGGGGGAAGCAATCAGCCCCAGCATTTT

j_call: TRBJ2-6
v_call: TRBV7-2
d_call: .
clone_size: few
cdr3_aa: CASSLALNPNVLTF
cdr3_nt: TGTGCCAGCAGCTTAGCGCTAAACCCCAACGTCCTGACTTTC

j_call: TRBJ2-3
v_call: TRBV28
d_call: .
clone_size: .
cdr3_aa: CASSQYSTTDTQYF
cdr3_nt: TGTGCCAGCAGCCAATACAGTACCACAGATACGCAGTATTTT

j_call: TRBJ1-1
v_call: TRBV9
d_call: .
clone_size: .
cdr3_aa: CASSVVGHMNTEAFF
cdr3_nt: TGTGCCAGCAGCGTAGTGGGACACATGAACACTGAAGCTTTCTTT

j_call: TRBJ1-1
v_call: TRBV7-9
d_call: .
clone_size: .
cdr3_aa: CASSPGGGIDTEAFF
cdr3_nt: TGTGCCAGCAGCCCTGGGGGGGGGATTGACACTGAAGCTTTCTTT

j_call: TRBJ1-2
v_call: TRBV6-6
d_call: TRBD1
clone_size: .
cdr3_aa: CASSIHRDRGYGYTF
cdr3_nt: TGTGCCAGCAGTATACACCGGGACAGGGGATATGGCTACACCTTC

j_call: TRBJ1-3
v_call: TRBV18
d_call: TRBD1
clone_size: few
cdr3_aa: CASSSGTGGKSGNTIYF
cdr3_nt: TGTGCCAGCTCGTCGGGGACAGGGGGCAAATCTGGAAACACCATATATTTT

j_call: TRBJ1-5
v_call: TRBV18
d_call: TRBD1
clone_size: .
cdr3_aa: CASSPQGANQPQHF
cdr3_nt: TGTGCCAGCTCACCACAGGGGGCGAATCAGCCCCAGCATTTT

j_call: TRBJ1-2
v_call: TRBV29-1
d_call: .
clone_size: .
cdr3_aa: CSVEDYGYTF
cdr3_nt: TGCAGCGTCGAGGACTATGGCTACACCTTC

j_call: TRBJ2-1
v_call: TRBV30
d_call: TRBD1
clone_size: .
cdr3_aa: CAWSLWGQGDGEQFF
cdr3_nt: TGTGCCTGGAGTCTCTGGGGACAGGGGGATGGTGAGCAGTTCTTC

j_call: TRBJ2-7
v_call: TRBV6-5
d_call: TRBD2
clone_size: .
cdr3_aa: CASSYSSSGGPYEQYF
cdr3_nt: TGTGCCAGCAGTTACTCGAGTAGCGGGGGGCCCTACGAGCAGTACTTC

j_call: TRBJ1-1
v_call: TRBV5-1
d_call: TRBD1
clone_size: .
cdr3_aa: CASSSDRVDIYTEAFF
cdr3_nt: TGCGCCAGCAGCTCGGACAGGGTGGATATTTACACTGAAGCTTTCTTT

j_call: TRBJ2-1
v_call: TRBV2
d_call: TRBD2
clone_size: .
cdr3_aa: CASEKGTSGAWGGNEQFF
cdr3_nt: TGTGCCAGCGAAAAAGGGACTAGCGGGGCTTGGGGGGGCAATGAGCAGTTCTTC

j_call: TRBJ2-7
v_call: TRBV19
d_call: .
clone_size: few
cdr3_aa: CASSTNREGKYEQYF
cdr3_nt: TGTGCCAGTAGTACAAACAGGGAGGGTAAATACGAGCAGTACTTC

j_call: TRBJ2-1
v_call: TRBV5-4
d_call: TRBD2
clone_size: few
cdr3_aa: CASTLTSGGNNEQFF
cdr3_nt: TGTGCCAGCACCCTGACTAGCGGGGGGAACAATGAGCAGTTCTTC

j_call: TRBJ1-3
v_call: TRBV4-1
d_call: TRBD1
clone_size: .
cdr3_aa: CASSQDTGQTWDPSGNTIYF
cdr3_nt: TGCGCCAGCAGCCAAGATACGGGACAGACTTGGGATCCCTCTGGAAACACCATATATTTT

j_call: TRBJ2-7
v_call: TRBV4-3
d_call: .
clone_size: .
cdr3_aa: CASSQVDGRNGGISYEQYF
cdr3_nt: TGCGCCAGCAGCCAAGTTGATGGGAGGAACGGGGGTATCTCCTACGAGCAGTACTTC